This T cell receptor beta chain was observed in a study of CD8+CD57+ T cells in acquired aplastic anemia. Study information: Sorted CD4+ and CD8+ cells yielded DNA averaging approximately 3 ug. Notes on the study in general: Roughly 28 was the count of CD8+ CDR3 sequences that patients shared with controls.

For sequencing, patients were chosen who had shown expansion of CD8+CD57+ cells by flow cytometry. Patients, without exception, had severe acquired aplastic anemia. Receipt of therapy had not occurred in any patient by the time of blood sampling. Genomic DNA acted as the template from which TCR beta VDJ combination and CDR3 sequence profiling were carried out. One entry per CDR3 protein results from TCRdb running MiXCR on the reads. The sample has about 160,000 distinct CDR3 sequences; 60% to 80% are singletons. Comment on this clonotype: Its antigen is not known.

The sample was sorted CD4+, CD8+, or CD8+CD57+ T cells (not recorded which) from PBMCs. The TCR originated in a human donor with aplastic anemia.

The CDR3 sequence: CASSWGEEQYF. CDR3 sequence (DNA): TGTGCCAGCAGTTGGGGGGAGGAGCAGTACTTC. The V gene is TRBV7-9, the J gene TRBJ2-7; D possibly corresponds to TRBD2 (6 bases). The CDR3 totals 11 residues. Looked up from germline, CDR1 is SEHNR and CDR2 is FQNEAQ (reference sequence). V lost 6 bases, J lost 7 bases, and 10 bases lay in between.